This T cell receptor (beta chain) is from a study of T cells in Graves' hyperthyroidism and ophthalmopathy. Diagnoses were established using clinical symptoms, serum thyroxine and TRAb, thyroid ultrasound and orbital computed tomography. Germline V gene sequence: CDR1 MNHNS, CDR2 SASEGT. With V trimmed by 6 bases and J by 2 bases, 9 bases remained unmatched. The CDR3 spans 16 residues. Amplification targeted TCR beta CDR3 regions from RNA transcripts. Using the HTBI primer set, a first-round RT-PCR was run on the TCR CDR3. Each CDR3 protein gets one entry after TCRdb re-called the multiplex PCR reads with MiXCR. The sample lists some 490,000 distinct CDR3 sequences, 15% to 20% occurring once. Study observations and caveats: Ophthalmopathy onset followed model prediction by a median approximately seven months.

The table lists this clonotype with many counts. Antigen specificity is unknown. The V and J genes are TRBV6-1 and TRBJ2-5; the match to TRBD1 covers 10 bases. The sample taken for sequencing was blood. The clonotype was recovered from a woman between 25 and 40 years old with Graves' ophthalmopathy. CDR3 residues: CASSPSDRGRQETQYF. DNA for the CDR3: TGTGCCAGCAGCCCCTCGGACAGGGGGAGGCAAGAGACCCAGTACTTC.